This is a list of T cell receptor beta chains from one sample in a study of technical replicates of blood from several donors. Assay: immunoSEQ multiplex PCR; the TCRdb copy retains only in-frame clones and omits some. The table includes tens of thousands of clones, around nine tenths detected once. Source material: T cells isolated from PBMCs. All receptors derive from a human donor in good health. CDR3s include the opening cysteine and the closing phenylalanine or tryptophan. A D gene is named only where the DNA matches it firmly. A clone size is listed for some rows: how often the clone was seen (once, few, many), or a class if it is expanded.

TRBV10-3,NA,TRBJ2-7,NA,TGTGCCATCAGTGAGAGGGGCCTCGGAACAGGGTTGGTCTACGAGCAGTACTTC,CAISERGLGTGLVYEQYF
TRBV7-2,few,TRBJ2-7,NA,TGTGCCAGCAGCTTACAGGGCTACTCTTCCTACGAGCAGTACTTC,CASSLQGYSSYEQYF
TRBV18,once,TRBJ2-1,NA,TGTGCCAGCTCACCACGGGACTTAAGCGATGAGCAGTTCTTC,CASSPRDLSDEQFF
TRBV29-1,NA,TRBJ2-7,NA,TGCAGCGTTAAAGGATCCAGGGCACACAACTCCTACGAGCAGTACTTC,CSVKGSRAHNSYEQYF
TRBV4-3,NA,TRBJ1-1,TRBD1,TGCGCCAGCAGCCAAGATTACGAGGGGGCCAACACTGAAGCTTTCTTT,CASSQDYEGANTEAFF
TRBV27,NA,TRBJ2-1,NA,TGTGCCAGCAGTTTTGGAGCGGGCTACTACAATGAGCAGTTCTTC,CASSFGAGYYNEQFF
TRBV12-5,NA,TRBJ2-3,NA,TGTGCTAGTGGTTTGGGGACAGACACAGATACGCAGTATTTT,CASGLGTDTDTQYF
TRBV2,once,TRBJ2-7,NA,TGTGCCACTCTCCGGTCAACCTACGAGCAGTACTTC,CATLRSTYEQYF
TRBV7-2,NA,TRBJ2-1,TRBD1,TGTGCCAGCAGCGCGGGACAGGGGGCGAATGAGCAGTTCTTC,CASSAGQGANEQFF
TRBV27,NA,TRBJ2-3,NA,TGTGCCAGCAGTTTACCAGGGGGGACAGATACGCAGTATTTT,CASSLPGGTDTQYF
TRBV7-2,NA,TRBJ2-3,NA,TGTGCCAGCAGCTGGAGCAGCGGAGATAACGATACGCAGTATTTT,CASSWSSGDNDTQYF
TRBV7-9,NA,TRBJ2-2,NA,TGTGCCAGCTCGCCAGAGAACACCGGGGAGCTGTTTTTT,CASSPENTGELFF
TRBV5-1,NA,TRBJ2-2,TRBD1,TGCGCCAGCAGCTCCGGGACAGTGAACACCGGGGAGCTGTTTTTT,CASSSGTVNTGELFF
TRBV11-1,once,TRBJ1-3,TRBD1,TGTGCCAGCAGCTTCGACAGGGGCTCTGGAAACACCATATATTTT,CASSFDRGSGNTIYF
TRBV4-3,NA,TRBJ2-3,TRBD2,TGCGCCAGCAGCCAAGATACGGGACTAAGCACAGATACGCAGTATTTT,CASSQDTGLSTDTQYF